This T cell receptor beta chain was recovered during a study of response to subunit inactivated influenza vaccine. This clonotype has ten or more counts. Its cognate antigen is unknown. TCRdb analysed the RT-PCR reads with MiXCR anew, one entry per CDR3 protein. The profile shows 450,000 to 550,000 distinct CDR3 sequences, about 25% of them singletons. Study-wide points: Authors suggested that a seasonal influenza vaccination recruits few new T cells each time.

The germline V gene has CDR1 DFQATT and CDR2 SNEGSKA (reference sequence). With 0 bases removed from V and 3 bases from J, the gap between germline ends came to 9 bases. The CDR3 sequence is 14 residues long. The receptor comes from a man aged 50-60 years who received an inactivated influenza vaccine. The sample in question was CD4+ T cells sorted from PBMCs, obtained roughly 5 days after vaccination. V usage is TRBV20-1 and J usage is TRBJ1-3, with D uncertain. The CDR3 region is CSARDYGLGNTIYF. DNA of the CDR3: TGCAGTGCTAGAGATTACGGACTTGGAAACACCATATATTTT.